Reported below is one TCR beta chain. A single base separates this from a much larger clone, so it may be a read error. This sample's time point: newly diagnosed GD, antithyroid drugs for less than 3 months. PBMC RNA served as the TCR library source. The data are from a study of regulatory T cells in long-lasting Graves disease. Both iRepertoire HTBI primers and Arm-PCR of CDR3 regions were used to build the TCR beta libraries. MiXCR, run by TCRdb on the multiplex PCR reads, gives a single entry per CDR3 protein. The sample holds 500,000 or so distinct CDR3 sequences, about 15% seen once. CDR1 SGHVS and CDR2 FQNEAQ come from the germline V gene. The CDR3 sequence is 16 residues long. In addition, the sample was reused for a study of T cells in Graves' hyperthyroidism and ophthalmopathy.

This chain connects TRBV7-8 to TRBJ2-2; possible D gene TRBD2, 6 bases. This specimen consisted of peripheral blood mononuclear cells (PBMCs), obtained at new diagnosis, from a patient treated with antithyroid drugs. The sequence came from a woman aged 35 to 59 with Graves disease. CDR3 sequence (DNA): TGTGGCAGCAGCCCCGTGCGGGGAGCGAACACCGGGGAGCTGTTTTTT. Protein sequence: CGSSPVRGANTGELFF.